These T cell receptor beta chains were read from a single sample in a study of identical twins. TCRdb called the 5' RACE reads again in MiXCR, with one record for every CDR3 protein. The sample yields some 590,000 distinct CDR3 sequences, approximately 10% seen once. A further study also used this sample, focusing on yellow fever vaccine responses in identical twins.

Input material: PBMCs. These receptors came from a woman under 30 in good health. Both conserved end residues are part of each CDR3. D genes are given only for firm matches. The size field is filled for only some rows; it gives once, few, many or a size class.

cdr3_aa: CSVEGQGGNEKLFF
cdr3_nt: TGCAGCGTTGAAGGACAGGGAGGAAATGAAAAACTGTTTTTT
clone_size: few
v_call: TRBV29-1
j_call: TRBJ1-4
cdr3_length: 14
d_call: TRBD1

cdr3_aa: CASSFLLMNTEAFF
cdr3_nt: TGTGCCAGCAGTTTTCTGCTCATGAACACTGAAGCTTTCTTT
clone_size: few
v_call: TRBV12-3/TRBV12-4
j_call: TRBJ1-1
cdr3_length: 14
d_call: .

cdr3_aa: CASSLDFPGARGADTQYF
cdr3_nt: TGTGCCAGCAGCTTAGATTTCCCGGGGGCGCGGGGCGCAGATACGCAGTATTTT
clone_size: many
v_call: TRBV11-2
j_call: TRBJ2-3
cdr3_length: 18
d_call: .

cdr3_aa: CSAIRVGTDTQYF
cdr3_nt: TGCAGTGCTATCAGGGTTGGCACAGATACGCAGTATTTT
clone_size: many
v_call: TRBV20-1
j_call: TRBJ2-3
cdr3_length: 13
d_call: .

cdr3_aa: CASSQDPFQGSYNEQFF
cdr3_nt: TGCGCCAGCAGCCAAGATCCTTTTCAGGGCTCCTACAATGAGCAGTTCTTC
clone_size: many
v_call: TRBV4-3
j_call: TRBJ2-1
cdr3_length: 17
d_call: .

cdr3_aa: CASSLQGLGGELFF
cdr3_nt: TGTGCCAGCAGCCTACAGGGCTTAGGCGGGGAGCTGTTTTTT
clone_size: .
v_call: TRBV7-6
j_call: TRBJ2-2
cdr3_length: 14
d_call: .

cdr3_aa: CASSLGTVSEQFF
cdr3_nt: TGTGCCAGCAGCTTAGGGACAGTCAGTGAGCAGTTCTTC
clone_size: .
v_call: TRBV7-9
j_call: TRBJ2-1
cdr3_length: 13
d_call: .

cdr3_aa: CASSQTGIAADTQYF
cdr3_nt: TGCGCCAGCAGCCAAACCGGGATTGCGGCCGATACGCAGTATTTT
clone_size: many
v_call: TRBV4-3
j_call: TRBJ2-3
cdr3_length: 15
d_call: .

cdr3_aa: CASSPYGFNEQFF
cdr3_nt: TGTGCCAGCTCACCATATGGGTTCAATGAGCAGTTCTTC
clone_size: many
v_call: TRBV18
j_call: TRBJ2-1
cdr3_length: 13
d_call: .

cdr3_aa: CASSVKSPETQYF
cdr3_nt: TGTGCCAGCAGTGTTAAGAGCCCAGAGACCCAGTACTTC
clone_size: few
v_call: TRBV6-1
j_call: TRBJ2-5
cdr3_length: 13
d_call: .

cdr3_aa: CANSPAGGAFGQPQHF
cdr3_nt: TGTGCCAATAGCCCGGCGGGGGGGGCGTTCGGTCAGCCCCAGCATTTT
clone_size: few
v_call: TRBV19
j_call: TRBJ1-5
cdr3_length: 16
d_call: .

cdr3_aa: CASSTGKGVGYQETQYF
cdr3_nt: TGCGCCAGCAGCACCGGGAAAGGGGTCGGGTACCAAGAGACCCAGTACTTC
clone_size: many
v_call: TRBV5-1
j_call: TRBJ2-5
cdr3_length: 17
d_call: .

cdr3_aa: CSVPLPETQYF
cdr3_nt: TGCAGCGTTCCCCTTCCAGAGACCCAGTACTTC
clone_size: many
v_call: TRBV29-1
j_call: TRBJ2-5
cdr3_length: 11
d_call: .

cdr3_aa: CSASNLAGRQETQYF
cdr3_nt: TGCAGTGCTAGTAATCTAGCGGGAAGGCAAGAGACCCAGTACTTC
clone_size: .
v_call: TRBV20-1
j_call: TRBJ2-5
cdr3_length: 15
d_call: TRBD2

cdr3_aa: CASSERVRANEQYF
cdr3_nt: TGTGCCAGCAGTGAAAGGGTCAGGGCGAACGAGCAGTACTTC
clone_size: many
v_call: TRBV2
j_call: TRBJ2-7
cdr3_length: 14
d_call: .

cdr3_aa: CASRRTENSNQPQHF
cdr3_nt: TGTGCCAGCAGACGGACAGAGAATAGCAATCAGCCCCAGCATTTT
clone_size: many
v_call: TRBV12-3/TRBV12-4
j_call: TRBJ1-5
cdr3_length: 15
d_call: .

cdr3_aa: CSVALTGPRSEQYF
cdr3_nt: TGCAGCGTTGCCCTAACAGGGCCGAGATCCGAGCAGTACTTC
clone_size: .
v_call: TRBV29-1
j_call: TRBJ2-7
cdr3_length: 14
d_call: .

cdr3_aa: CSAYKLAGASYEQYF
cdr3_nt: TGCAGTGCTTACAAACTAGCGGGCGCCTCCTACGAGCAGTACTTC
clone_size: many
v_call: TRBV20-1
j_call: TRBJ2-7
cdr3_length: 15
d_call: TRBD2

cdr3_aa: CASPTEQETQYF
cdr3_nt: TGTGCCAGCCCGACAGAACAAGAGACCCAGTACTTC
clone_size: .
v_call: TRBV6-4
j_call: TRBJ2-5
cdr3_length: 12
d_call: .

cdr3_aa: CSASGLAGGPDTQYF
cdr3_nt: TGCAGTGCTAGCGGCCTAGCGGGAGGGCCAGATACGCAGTATTTT
clone_size: many
v_call: TRBV20-1
j_call: TRBJ2-3
cdr3_length: 15
d_call: TRBD2

cdr3_aa: CSVEGLAGDPFSYEQYF
cdr3_nt: TGCAGCGTTGAGGGACTAGCGGGCGATCCCTTCTCCTACGAGCAGTACTTC
clone_size: many
v_call: TRBV29-1
j_call: TRBJ2-7
cdr3_length: 17
d_call: TRBD2

cdr3_aa: CARKAIFYNEQFF
cdr3_nt: TGTGCCAGGAAAGCTATTTTCTACAATGAGCAGTTCTTC
clone_size: .
v_call: TRBV30
j_call: TRBJ2-1
cdr3_length: 13
d_call: .

cdr3_aa: CATSRGGFDRDYEQYF
cdr3_nt: TGTGCCACCAGCAGGGGAGGTTTTGACAGGGACTACGAGCAGTACTTC
clone_size: .
v_call: TRBV15
j_call: TRBJ2-7
cdr3_length: 16
d_call: .

cdr3_aa: CASSPGASNSGANVLTF
cdr3_nt: TGTGCCAGCAGCCCAGGAGCTTCCAACTCTGGGGCCAACGTCCTGACTTTC
clone_size: few
v_call: TRBV7-6
j_call: TRBJ2-6
cdr3_length: 17
d_call: .

cdr3_aa: CASSRKGGASSYEQYF
cdr3_nt: TGTGCCAGCAGCCGTAAAGGGGGCGCATCTTCCTACGAGCAGTACTTC
clone_size: few
v_call: TRBV14
j_call: TRBJ2-7
cdr3_length: 16
d_call: TRBD1

cdr3_aa: CASSLGSGGFWNEQFF
cdr3_nt: TGCGCCAGCAGCTTGGGGAGCGGGGGGTTTTGGAATGAGCAGTTCTTC
clone_size: .
v_call: TRBV5-1
j_call: TRBJ2-1
cdr3_length: 16
d_call: TRBD2

cdr3_aa: CASSPGAGETQYF
cdr3_nt: TGTGCCAGCAGCCCAGGGGCGGGAGAGACCCAGTACTTC
clone_size: few
v_call: TRBV11-2
j_call: TRBJ2-5
cdr3_length: 13
d_call: .

cdr3_aa: CATKYQGLGEFF
cdr3_nt: TGTGCCACCAAGTACCAGGGGCTCGGTGAGTTCTTC
clone_size: .
v_call: TRBV7-9
j_call: TRBJ2-1
cdr3_length: 12
d_call: .

cdr3_aa: CASSLTRTGKPYEQYF
cdr3_nt: TGTGCCAGCAGTCTAACAAGGACAGGGAAGCCCTACGAGCAGTACTTC
clone_size: .
v_call: TRBV12-3/TRBV12-4
j_call: TRBJ2-7
cdr3_length: 16
d_call: TRBD1

cdr3_aa: CASSPGTGGTQPQHF
cdr3_nt: TGTGCCAGCAGCCCGGGGACAGGGGGCACTCAGCCCCAGCATTTT
clone_size: few
v_call: TRBV3-1
j_call: TRBJ1-5
cdr3_length: 15
d_call: TRBD1

cdr3_aa: CASSAVPAWEQYF
cdr3_nt: TGTGCCAGCAGCGCCGTACCCGCCTGGGAGCAGTACTTC
clone_size: many
v_call: TRBV2
j_call: TRBJ2-7
cdr3_length: 13
d_call: .

cdr3_aa: CSAGTSGYGELFF
cdr3_nt: TGCAGTGCTGGGACTAGCGGATACGGGGAGCTGTTTTTT
clone_size: .
v_call: TRBV20-1
j_call: TRBJ2-2
cdr3_length: 13
d_call: TRBD2

cdr3_aa: CASSQDNADTQYF
cdr3_nt: TGCGCCAGCAGCCAAGATAATGCCGATACGCAGTATTTT
clone_size: many
v_call: TRBV4-3
j_call: TRBJ2-3
cdr3_length: 13
d_call: .

cdr3_aa: CASGTGRGNSYEQYF
cdr3_nt: TGTGCCAGCGGGACAGGGAGGGGTAACTCCTACGAGCAGTACTTC
clone_size: .
v_call: TRBV7-2
j_call: TRBJ2-7
cdr3_length: 15
d_call: TRBD1

cdr3_aa: CASSLTDRGPLWETQYF
cdr3_nt: TGTGCCAGCAGCTTGACGGACAGGGGACCCCTCTGGGAGACCCAGTACTTC
clone_size: many
v_call: TRBV7-2
j_call: TRBJ2-5
cdr3_length: 17
d_call: TRBD1

cdr3_aa: CASSLAASTDTQYF
cdr3_nt: TGTGCCAGCAGCCTTGCGGCTAGCACAGATACGCAGTATTTT
clone_size: many
v_call: TRBV7-2
j_call: TRBJ2-3
cdr3_length: 14
d_call: .

cdr3_aa: CASQDRYSEAFF
cdr3_nt: TGTGCCAGCCAGGACAGGTACAGTGAAGCTTTCTTT
clone_size: few
v_call: TRBV7-9
j_call: TRBJ1-1
cdr3_length: 12
d_call: TRBD1

cdr3_aa: CATSSSGTGELFF
cdr3_nt: TGTGCCACCAGCAGTTCAGGAACCGGGGAGCTGTTTTTT
clone_size: few
v_call: TRBV15
j_call: TRBJ2-2
cdr3_length: 13
d_call: .

cdr3_aa: CASSQEEGRGHTDTQYF
cdr3_nt: TGCGCCAGCAGCCAAGAAGAGGGGCGGGGACACACAGATACGCAGTATTTT
clone_size: many
v_call: TRBV4-1
j_call: TRBJ2-3
cdr3_length: 17
d_call: .

cdr3_aa: CASSPYLSYEQYF
cdr3_nt: TGTGCCAGCAGCCCTTACCTCTCCTACGAGCAGTACTTC
clone_size: .
v_call: TRBV13
j_call: TRBJ2-7
cdr3_length: 13
d_call: .

cdr3_aa: CASTGTGGASRSTDTQYF
cdr3_nt: TGTGCCAGCACCGGGACAGGGGGCGCTAGCCGAAGCACAGATACGCAGTATTTT
clone_size: many
v_call: TRBV6-1
j_call: TRBJ2-3
cdr3_length: 18
d_call: TRBD1

cdr3_aa: CASSPAMGGYSYEQYF
cdr3_nt: TGTGCCAGCAGCCCCGCAATGGGGGGGTACTCCTACGAGCAGTACTTC
clone_size: .
v_call: TRBV7-9
j_call: TRBJ2-7
cdr3_length: 16
d_call: TRBD2

cdr3_aa: CASSPRGDGETQYF
cdr3_nt: TGTGCCAGCAGCCCACGCGGGGACGGAGAGACCCAGTACTTC
clone_size: many
v_call: TRBV9
j_call: TRBJ2-5
cdr3_length: 14
d_call: .

cdr3_aa: CASSFDTNSYNEQFF
cdr3_nt: TGTGCCAGCAGCTTTGACACCAACTCCTACAATGAGCAGTTCTTC
clone_size: few
v_call: TRBV13
j_call: TRBJ2-1
cdr3_length: 15
d_call: .

cdr3_aa: CASSLTGPSSYEQYF
cdr3_nt: TGTGCCAGCAGCTTGACAGGGCCCAGCTCCTACGAGCAGTACTTC
clone_size: many
v_call: TRBV5-6
j_call: TRBJ2-7
cdr3_length: 15
d_call: .

cdr3_aa: CSARSNEAPLHF
cdr3_nt: TGCAGTGCTAGAAGCAATGAGGCACCCCTCCACTTT
clone_size: .
v_call: TRBV20-1
j_call: TRBJ1-6
cdr3_length: 12
d_call: .

cdr3_aa: CSARGGERGAVMTQYF
cdr3_nt: TGCAGTGCTAGAGGGGGGGAAAGGGGGGCGGTGATGACCCAGTACTTC
clone_size: few
v_call: TRBV20-1
j_call: TRBJ2-5
cdr3_length: 16
d_call: .

cdr3_aa: CASRLAGGYNEQFF
cdr3_nt: TGTGCCAGCAGGCTAGCGGGGGGCTACAATGAGCAGTTCTTC
clone_size: many
v_call: TRBV12-3/TRBV12-4
j_call: TRBJ2-1
cdr3_length: 14
d_call: TRBD2

cdr3_aa: CASSSGGQETQYF
cdr3_nt: TGTGCCAGCAGTTCAGGGGGTCAAGAGACCCAGTACTTC
clone_size: many
v_call: TRBV28
j_call: TRBJ2-5
cdr3_length: 13
d_call: TRBD1

cdr3_aa: CASSRTPRDYGYTF
cdr3_nt: TGTGCCAGCAGCCGGACACCTCGGGACTATGGCTACACCTTC
clone_size: many
v_call: TRBV3-1
j_call: TRBJ1-2
cdr3_length: 14
d_call: .

cdr3_aa: CASTWTGLGAGELFF
cdr3_nt: TGTGCCAGCACGTGGACAGGCCTAGGAGCCGGGGAGCTGTTTTTT
clone_size: .
v_call: TRBV25-1
j_call: TRBJ2-2
cdr3_length: 15
d_call: TRBD1

cdr3_aa: CASSTSGPGEKLFF
cdr3_nt: TGTGCCAGCAGTACCTCAGGGCCCGGGGAAAAACTGTTTTTT
clone_size: .
v_call: TRBV27
j_call: TRBJ1-4
cdr3_length: 14
d_call: .

cdr3_aa: CASSEGQRLGYTF
cdr3_nt: TGTGCCAGCAGTGAGGGACAGCGACTGGGCTACACCTTC
clone_size: .
v_call: TRBV2
j_call: TRBJ1-2
cdr3_length: 13
d_call: TRBD1

cdr3_aa: CATSERARFQETQYF
cdr3_nt: TGTGCCACCTCAGAAAGGGCTCGGTTCCAAGAGACCCAGTACTTC
clone_size: many
v_call: TRBV12-3/TRBV12-4
j_call: TRBJ2-5
cdr3_length: 15
d_call: .

cdr3_aa: CASSVSVFTEAFF
cdr3_nt: TGTGCCAGTAGTGTCTCAGTGTTTACTGAAGCTTTCTTT
clone_size: .
v_call: TRBV19
j_call: TRBJ1-1
cdr3_length: 13
d_call: .